This note documents a single T cell receptor beta chain sequence. Germline V gene data show CDR1 as LGHDT and CDR2 as YNNKEL (reference sequence). The CDR3 is 18 residues long. V lost 1 base and J lost 2, with 21 bases in between. This sample was included in a study of blood T cell repertoires in COVID-19. Data came from immunoSEQ multiplex PCR; TCRdb stores just in-frame clones and leaves some out. The sample yields approximately 190,000 clones, around 90% seen once. The TCR was taken from a man between 50 and 59 years old with acute or convalescent COVID-19. Sequencing input: peripheral blood. This chain connects TRBV3-1 (or the pseudogene TRBV3-2) to TRBJ2-7; perhaps TRBD2 as D (6 bases). The CDR3 reads CASSQGPPSSRGTYEQYF. CDR3 nucleotide sequence: TGTGCCAGCAGCCAAGGTCCACCCTCCTCGCGGGGAACCTACGAGCAGTACTTC.